There are a few counts of the clone carrying this T cell receptor beta chain. Its target is unknown. This record belongs to a study of CD8 T cells in ankylosing spondylitis. Broader study findings: Significant enrichment of disease-linked clones was reported in matched ankylosing spondylitis synovial fluid. A motif of roughly 8 highly homologous TCR beta variants was seen as apparently characteristic of ankylosing spondylitis blood. CD8+ by phenotype, disease-linked clones were relatively rare in peripheral blood.

For TCR beta, libraries came from quantitative 5'-RACE with molecular barcodes. TCRdb processed the 5' RACE reads anew with MiXCR; each CDR3 protein has one entry. This sample yields tens of thousands of distinct CDR3 sequences, of which around 26% are seen a single time; roughly 60% belongs to the top ten. Between the trimmed V and J ends, which lost 6 bases and 4 bases, there was a span of 5 bases. CDR1 and CDR2 (germline): SEHNR, FQNEAQ (reference sequence). This CDR3 spans 11 amino acids. The rearrangement joins TRBV7-9 to TRBJ2-3; D gene unclear. This clonotype originated in a male donor with ankylosing spondylitis or in good health (not recorded which). The sequencing input was blood, either unsorted or a sorted T cell fraction (not recorded which). CDR3 coding DNA: TGTGCCAGCAGTCAATCAGATACGCAGTATTTT. It encodes CASSQSDTQYF.